This TCR beta chain was recovered during a study of low-dose radiotherapy and immunotherapy resistance in tumors. TRAV- and TRBV-specific primers were used for first-strand cDNA, which covered alpha and beta chains. For amplifying TCRs, the PCR ran for approximately 18 cycles with Phusion, which was used together with a constant-region primer and the adapter on the V primers. TCRdb reprocessed the reads via MiXCR and lists one record per CDR3 protein. Of nearly 95,000 distinct CDR3 sequences in the sample, more than 7.5% were seen once. From germline, CDR1 is LNHDA and CDR2 SQIVND (reference sequence). The trim removed 3 bases at V and 1 base at J, leaving 2 bases unmatched. This CDR3 comprises 15 residues. This clonotype was seen repeatedly, ten times or more. Time point in this sample: before trial treatment.

The gene calls are TRBV19 and TRBJ2-1; TRBD2 matches at 8 bases. The sequences come from PBMCs, collected before treatment. This clonotype was obtained from a male donor with prostate cancer. CDR3 residues: CASSIPSGSYNEQFF. For the CDR3, the DNA is TGTGCCAGTAGTATCCCTAGCGGGTCCTACAATGAGCAGTTCTTC.